The next 30 T cell receptor beta chains were all read from a single sample in a study of identical twins listed by TCRdb under 2016. Libraries were built with 5' RACE. This sample was sequenced with an Illumina HiSeq 2000. TCRdb took the public reads, trimmed them with fastp at Q25, ran MiXCR for clone calling and kept in-frame beta chains. Here each entry gathers all rows of one CDR3 protein and keeps the most common genes and DNA. For this sample there are 400,000 to 500,000 distinct CDR3 sequences; less than 20% appear just once. Around 12% of the sample lies in the top ten. Sequencing was done on a sample of naive T cells sorted from blood. The sample's cell subset or site label, in plain terms: cells isolated with a human naive T-cell isolation kit. Receptors originate from a man aged 45-65 years in good health.

The chain is built from TRBV6-2 or TRBV6-3 and TRBJ2-3; D unresolved. Trimming took 0 bases from V and 0 from J, leaving 10 bases between them. The CDR3 extends over 16 amino acids. Germline V lookup: CDR1 MNHEY, CDR2 SVGEGT. In nucleotides, the CDR3 is TGTGCCAGCAGTTACTCACGGACCACTAGCACAGATACGCAGTATTTT. This codes for CASSYSRTTSTDTQYF.

The chain has TRBV7-2 and TRBJ1-2, with D possibly TRBD1 on 5 matching bases. With 1 base removed from V and 14 bases from J, the gap between germline ends came to 14 bases. The CDR3 has 12 residues. CDR1 SGHTA and CDR2 FQGNSA come from the germline V gene. As DNA, the CDR3 is TGTGCCAGCAGCTTAGAGGTGGGGCAGACGACCTTC. Its translation: CASSLEVGQTTF.

This clonotype was counted many times. The chain uses TRBV29-1 and TRBJ2-1; no clear D. The CDR3 sequence is 11 residues long. Trimming pared 6 bases from V and 4 bases from J, leaving 7 bases between. Germline lookup yields CDR1 SQVTM and CDR2 ANQGSEA. The CDR3 protein is CSVTEYNEQFF. The DNA of the CDR3 is TGCAGCGTCACAGAGTACAATGAGCAGTTCTTC.

V usage is TRBV27 and J usage is TRBJ2-6; D is possibly TRBD1 (6 bases). Trimming pared 6 bases from V and 2 bases from J, leaving 11 bases between. This CDR3 spans 15 amino acids. Looked up from germline, CDR1 is MNHEY and CDR2 is SMNVEV (reference sequence). DNA for the CDR3: TGTGCCAGCAGCTTCGACAGGACTGGGGCCAACGTCCTGACTTTC. It yields the protein CASSFDRTGANVLTF.

The chain uses TRBV9 and TRBJ2-3, with D possibly being TRBD2 (5 bases). This CDR3 has 15 residues. Germline lookup yields CDR1 SGDLS and CDR2 YYNGEE. The V and J ends lost 0 bases and 1 base respectively, with 9 bases between them. CDR3 bases: TGTGCCAGCAGCGTAGAATGGGGAGGCACAGATACGCAGTATTTT. Amino acids: CASSVEWGGTDTQYF.

The chain uses TRBV12-3 or TRBV12-4 and TRBJ2-3; perhaps D is TRBD1 or TRBD2 (5 bases each). V lost 1 base and J 6 bases, leaving 11 bases between the germline ends. The length of the CDR3 is 14 residues. CDR3 residues: CASSLEAGTDTQYF. In nucleotides, the CDR3 is TGTGCCAGCAGTTTAGAAGCAGGGACCGATACGCAGTATTTT.

The gene calls are TRBV28 and TRBJ2-3; perhaps D is TRBD1 or TRBD2 (5 bases each). The CDR3 extends over 15 amino acids. Germline loops: CDR1 MDHEN, CDR2 SYDVKM. With 2 bases removed from V and 2 bases from J, the gap between germline ends came to 11 bases. The CDR3 spells CASSLPGTHTDTQYF. DNA of the CDR3: TGTGCCAGCAGTTTACCCGGGACCCACACAGATACGCAGTATTTT.

V gene TRBV28 combines with J gene TRBJ1-5; D is ambiguous. V lost 2 bases to trimming and J lost 0 bases, with 11 bases between them. This CDR3 region has 16 residues. Germline V gene sequence: CDR1 MDHEN, CDR2 SYDVKM. This chain's CDR3 is CASSLLDFYSNQPQHF. CDR3 DNA sequence: TGTGCCAGCAGTTTACTGGACTTTTATAGCAATCAGCCCCAGCATTTT. Variable domain in full (rest from reference TRBV28 and TRBJ1-5): DVKVTQSSRYLVKRTGEKVFLECVQDMDHENMFWYRQDPGLGLRLIYFSYDVKMKEKGDIPEGYSVSREKKERFSLILESASTNQTSMYLCASSLLDFYSNQPQHFGDGTRLSIL.

Comments on this clonotype: A much more abundant neighbour one base away suggests this may be a read error. V is TRBV15 and J is TRBJ2-7, with D tentatively TRBD1 or TRBD2 (5 bases each). The CDR3 sequence is 12 residues long. Trimming pared 5 bases from V and 2 bases from J, leaving 7 bases between. Germline assignment: CDR1 LNHNV and CDR2 YYDKDF (reference sequence). The CDR3 region has the DNA TGTGCCACCAGCGGGGGTACCTACGAGCAGTACTTC. Amino acids: CATSGGTYEQYF.

V and J are TRBV6-2 or TRBV6-3 and TRBJ2-1, with 8 bases identical to TRBD2. J gave up 4 bases and V 0 bases, and 5 bases lay outside the gene matches. CDR3 length: 16 amino acids. CDR1 and CDR2 (germline): MNHEY, SVGEGT. The CDR3 coding sequence is TGTGCCAGCAGTTACTCGCTAGCGGGCCCGTACAATGAGCAGTTCTTC. Translation gives CASSYSLAGPYNEQFF.

The table lists this clonotype with a few counts. The chain combines TRBV9 with TRBJ2-7, with TRBD2 identical over 10 bases. This CDR3 has 17 residues. The V and J ends lost 0 bases and 2 bases, in that order; junction bases with no gene match: 8. Germline lookup yields CDR1 SGDLS and CDR2 YYNGEE. The CDR3 nucleotides are TGTGCCAGCAGCGTAGGGATAGCGGGAGGTTCCCCCTACGAGCAGTACTTC. This sequence encodes CASSVGIAGGSPYEQYF.

This clonotype was recorded at least ten times. The chain is built from TRBV28 and TRBJ2-1; D remains ambiguous. V shed 1 base and J shed 8 bases, with 9 bases lying between them. Germline V gene sequence: CDR1 MDHEN, CDR2 SYDVKM. CDR3 size: 13 residues. CDR3 in amino acids: CASSLSFVDEQFF. DNA of the CDR3: TGTGCCAGCAGTTTATCCTTCGTGGATGAGCAGTTCTTC.

This clonotype was observed many times. This chain links TRBV4-1 with TRBJ2-5; TRBD1 matches at 9 bases. The CDR3 totals 18 residues. Germline assignment: CDR1 MGHRA and CDR2 YSYEKL. Trimming took 8 bases from V and 0 from J; bases not matched to a gene: 16. CDR3 sequence: CASHPGQGITPDQETQYF. In DNA form, the CDR3 reads TGCGCCAGCCATCCGGGACAGGGAATTACCCCCGACCAAGAGACCCAGTACTTC.

This clonotype was picked up a small number of times. The chain uses TRBV6-2 or TRBV6-3 and TRBJ2-1; the D is unclear. The CDR3 spans 15 residues. Trimming left V 6 bases short and J 0 bases short, with 12 bases between. Germline values: CDR1 MNHEY, CDR2 SVGEGT. CDR3 sequence reads: CASSRSFSSYNEQFF. The CDR3, as DNA: TGTGCCAGCAGCCGGTCTTTTTCCTCCTACAATGAGCAGTTCTTC.

The chain has TRBV28 and TRBJ2-7; D call uncertain. Germline V gene data show CDR1 as MDHEN and CDR2 as SYDVKM. The length of the CDR3 is 12 residues. Trimming left V 3 bases short and J 4 bases short, with 7 bases between. The CDR3 DNA is TGTGCCAGCAGTTTTATCGGGTACGAGCAGTACTTC. It encodes CASSFIGYEQYF.

The chain has TRBV7-9 and TRBJ2-3; TRBD2 aligns across 11 bases. CDR3 length: 17 amino acids. From germline, CDR1 is SEHNR and CDR2 FQNEAQ (reference sequence). The J segment lost 2 bases and the V segment lost 1 base, leaving 5 bases of the junction unmatched. The CDR3 coding sequence is TGTGCCAGCAGCTTAGTAGCGGGAGGGCCCGTCACAGATACGCAGTATTTT. It yields the protein CASSLVAGGPVTDTQYF.

This clonotype was seen ten or more times. The V and J genes are TRBV20-1 and TRBJ1-2, with 8 bases matching TRBD1. The CDR3 spans 15 residues. In germline, CDR1 is DFQATT, CDR2 SNEGSKA (reference sequence). Losses at the gene ends were 0 bases for V and 7 bases for J; bases not matched to a gene: 10. This CDR3 is CSARDQEGQVFGYTF. CDR3 sequence (DNA): TGCAGTGCTAGAGATCAGGAGGGACAGGTCTTTGGCTACACCTTC.

This clonotype turned up a few times. In DNA, the CDR3 is TGCAGCGTGGGGGACGGCTACGAGCAGTACTTC. It encodes CSVGDGYEQYF. The chain links TRBV29-1 to TRBJ2-7; perhaps D is TRBD1 or TRBD2 (5 bases each). This CDR3 is built from 11 residues. CDR1 and CDR2 from the germline V gene are SQVTM and ANQGSEA. V gave up 6 bases and J gave up 3 bases, with 9 bases separating them.

This clonotype was recorded a few times. The CDR3 spells CSALDRIDYGYTF. In DNA, the CDR3 is TGCAGTGCTTTGGACAGGATCGACTATGGCTACACCTTC. This rearrangement joins TRBV20-1 to TRBJ1-2; the match to TRBD1 covers 7 bases. CDR1 and CDR2 from the germline V gene are DFQATT and SNEGSKA (reference sequence). The V and J ends lost 5 bases and 3 bases, in that order; junction bases with no gene match: 6. The CDR3 covers 13 residues.

This clonotype was detected only a few times. The chain couples TRBV4-2 to TRBJ2-1, with TRBD2 as a possible D gene (6 bases). The CDR3 has 19 amino acids. Trimming removed 4 bases from V and 4 bases from J, with 26 bases in between. Per the germline V gene, CDR1 is LGHNA and CDR2 is YNFKEQ. The CDR3 spells CASSPSWPARGEAYNEQFF. CDR3 coding DNA: TGTGCCAGCAGCCCAAGTTGGCCCGCTCGCGGGGAAGCTTACAATGAGCAGTTCTTC.

The chain links TRBV6-5 to TRBJ2-2; either TRBD1 or TRBD2 may supply D (5 bases each). CDR1 MNHEY and CDR2 SVGAGI come from the germline V gene. This CDR3 has 17 residues. V was trimmed by 0 bases and J by 3 bases, leaving 14 bases between them. CDR3 loop: CASSYSLGTSDTGELFF. The CDR3 DNA follows: TGTGCCAGCAGTTACTCCCTCGGGACCTCGGACACCGGGGAGCTGTTTTTT.

V is TRBV4-1 and J is TRBJ1-6, with D perhaps TRBD1 (5 bases). Trimming pared 1 base from V and 10 bases from J, leaving 14 bases between. Germline V gives CDR1 MGHRA, CDR2 YSYEKL. CDR3 length: 15 residues. The CDR3 spells CASSQVDSVRSPLHF. For the CDR3, the DNA is TGCGCCAGCAGCCAAGTTGACAGTGTTCGATCACCCCTCCACTTT.

This clonotype was seen ten or more times. CDR3 sequence reads: CASSIFGQGAYEQFF. The CDR3 DNA reads as TGTGCCAGTAGTATCTTTGGACAGGGGGCCTATGAGCAGTTCTTC. The chain is built from TRBV19 and TRBJ2-1, with 11 positions matching TRBD1. Trimming took 3 bases from V and 8 from J; bases not matched to a gene: 6. The CDR3 is 15 amino acids. From germline, CDR1 is LNHDA and CDR2 SQIVND (reference sequence).

This clonotype has a handful of counts. The rearrangement joins TRBV9 to TRBJ2-1; D is perhaps TRBD1 or TRBD2 (5 bases each). The CDR3 sequence is 14 residues long. Looked up from germline, CDR1 is SGDLS and CDR2 is YYNGEE. Trimming stripped 0 bases from V and 8 bases from J, with 12 bases between. DNA of the CDR3: TGTGCCAGCAGCGTAGGAGGGACCTTTGATGAGCAGTTCTTC. The encoded protein is CASSVGGTFDEQFF. Full variable domain (rest looked up from reference TRBV9 and TRBJ2-1): DSGVTQTPKHLITATGQRVTLRCSPRSGDLSVYWYQQSLDQGLQFLIQYYNGEERAKGNILERFSAQQFPDLHSELNLSSLELGDSALYFCASSVGGTFDEQFFGPGTRLTVL.

A few counts support this clonotype. This chain connects TRBV6-1 to TRBJ2-2; 7 bases line up with TRBD1. Per germline, CDR1 MNHNS and CDR2 SASEGT. CDR3 size: 16 residues. V gave up 0 bases and J gave up 7 bases; unmatched junction bases: 8. The CDR3 DNA reads TGTGCCAGCAGTGAAGCGCGAGACAGGGCGGTCGGGGAGCTGTTTTTT. Protein product: CASSEARDRAVGELFF.

Ten or more counts support this clonotype. The chain uses TRBV29-1 and TRBJ2-1; 10 nucleotides agree with TRBD1. CDR1 SQVTM and CDR2 ANQGSEA come from the germline V gene. After removal of 3 bases from V and 7 bases from J, the junction contained 9 bases not matched to a gene. This CDR3 has 15 residues. The CDR3 sequence is CSVDPRTGGVNEQFF. In DNA form, the CDR3 reads TGCAGCGTTGATCCCCGGACAGGGGGAGTGAATGAGCAGTTCTTC.

This clonotype was seen at least ten times. The genes are TRBV12-3 or TRBV12-4 and TRBJ2-7, with D uncertain. V was pared by 3 bases and J by 3 bases, with 12 bases between. The CDR3 consists of 14 residues. The CDR3 DNA is TGTGCCAGCAGTTTCGATATAGCAGACTACGAGCAGTACTTC. Translating it yields CASSFDIADYEQYF.

This clonotype was counted only a few times. The chain employs TRBV28 and TRBJ2-2; D is undetermined. CDR1 and CDR2 from the germline V gene are MDHEN and SYDVKM. V lost 3 bases to trimming and J lost 5 bases, with 13 bases between them. This CDR3 region has 15 residues. The CDR3 nucleotides are TGTGCCAGCAGTTTGCCACACCAAGGGACCGGGGAGCTGTTTTTT. Its translation is CASSLPHQGTGELFF.

The CDR3 nucleotides read TGCAGTGCTAGAGAAGGCCGTTGGGGACAGGGAGGTCAGCCCCAGCATTTT. Protein sequence: CSAREGRWGQGGQPQHF. V is TRBV20-1 and J is TRBJ1-5; 9 nucleotides agree with TRBD1. Germline V gives CDR1 DFQATT, CDR2 SNEGSKA (reference sequence). The ends lost 0 bases at V and 6 bases at J; junction bases unmatched: 12. The CDR3 covers 17 residues.

This clonotype has a count of ten or more. The chain uses TRBV28 and TRBJ1-1; no firm D call. The CDR3 consists of 11 residues. V lost 3 bases to trimming and J lost 5 bases, with 4 bases between them. CDR1 is MDHEN, CDR2 SYDVKM, per germline. CDR3 region: CASSLRTEAFF. The CDR3, as DNA: TGTGCCAGCAGTTTGCGTACTGAAGCTTTCTTT.